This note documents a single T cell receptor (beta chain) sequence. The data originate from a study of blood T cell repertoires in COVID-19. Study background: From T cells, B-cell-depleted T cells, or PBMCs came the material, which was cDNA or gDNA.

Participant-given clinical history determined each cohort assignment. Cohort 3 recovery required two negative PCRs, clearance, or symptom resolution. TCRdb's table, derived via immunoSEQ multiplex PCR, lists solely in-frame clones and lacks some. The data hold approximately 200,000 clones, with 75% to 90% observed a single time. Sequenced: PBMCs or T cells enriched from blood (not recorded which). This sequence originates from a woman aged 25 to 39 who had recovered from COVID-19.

The CDR3 region is CASPAGGGYTF. The CDR3 bases are TGCGCCAGCCCAGCAGGGGGTGGTTACACCTTC. The chain couples TRBV5-1 to TRBJ1-2; 7 bases match TRBD1. J gave up 11 bases and V 7 bases, and 8 bases lay outside the gene matches. Germline CDR1 is SGHRS and CDR2 is YFSETQ. CDR3 length equals 11 residues.